A selection of T cell receptor beta chains follows, all from one sample in a study of early T cells in non-severe SARS-CoV-2 infection. TCRdb called the 5' RACE reads again in MiXCR, with one record for every CDR3 protein. The sample has around 84,000 distinct CDR3 sequences; around 10% are singletons. The sequencing input was whole blood. The receptors were gathered from an adult who was a healthcare worker with PCR-confirmed SARS-CoV-2 infection or an uninfected control (not recorded which). Each CDR3 is given with its conserved first and last residue. A D gene is named only where the DNA matches it firmly. Only some rows state a clone size, as once, few, many or a class for expanded clones.

CDR3: CASSLAGEGYTF; DNA: TGCGCCAGCAGCTTGGCGGGGGAAGGCTACACCTTC; J: TRBJ1-2; V: TRBV5-1; D: .; size: .
CDR3: CTSRKGADTQYF; DNA: TGCACCAGCAGGAAGGGGGCAGATACGCAGTATTTT; J: TRBJ2-3; V: TRBV1; D: .; size: few
CDR3: CASSLDGGALYNEQFF; DNA: TGTGCCAGCAGCTTAGATGGCGGGGCCCTCTACAATGAGCAGTTCTTC; J: TRBJ2-1; V: TRBV7-6; D: .; size: .
CDR3: CAWIRAGNTIYF; DNA: TGTGCCTGGATCAGGGCTGGAAACACCATATATTTT; J: TRBJ1-3; V: TRBV30; D: .; size: .
CDR3: CASSPRTGGEKLFF; DNA: TGTGCCAGCAGCCCACGGACAGGGGGTGAAAAACTGTTTTTT; J: TRBJ1-4; V: TRBV13; D: TRBD1; size: .
CDR3: CATRGPDTQYF; DNA: TGTGCCACCAGAGGTCCAGATACGCAGTATTTT; J: TRBJ2-3; V: TRBV6-2/TRBV6-3; D: .; size: many
CDR3: CASSSTGVSYEQYF; DNA: TGTGCCAGCAGCTCAACAGGGGTGTCCTACGAGCAGTACTTC; J: TRBJ2-7; V: TRBV5-5; D: TRBD1; size: few
CDR3: CSVEKGESIYGYTF; DNA: TGCAGCGTTGAGAAGGGGGAATCGATCTATGGCTACACCTTC; J: TRBJ1-2; V: TRBV29-1; D: .; size: many
CDR3: CASNIFRGSNYGYTF; DNA: TGTGCCAGCAATATATTTCGGGGGTCTAACTATGGCTACACCTTC; J: TRBJ1-2; V: TRBV12-3/TRBV12-4; D: .; size: .
CDR3: CASNPSVRTTGELFF; DNA: TGCGCCAGCAATCCTAGCGTGAGGACCACCGGGGAGCTGTTTTTT; J: TRBJ2-2; V: TRBV5-1; D: .; size: few
CDR3: CATSRGTEAFF; DNA: TGTGCCACCAGTAGGGGAACTGAAGCTTTCTTT; J: TRBJ1-1; V: TRBV24-1; D: .; size: few
CDR3: CSVGDPKFLREQYF; DNA: TGCAGCGTTGGGGACCCCAAGTTTCTGCGCGAGCAGTACTTC; J: TRBJ2-7; V: TRBV29-1; D: .; size: many
CDR3: CASSLRLAGGSTDTQYF; DNA: TGTGCCAGCAGTTTAAGGCTAGCGGGGGGAAGCACAGATACGCAGTATTTT; J: TRBJ2-3; V: TRBV12-3/TRBV12-4; D: TRBD2; size: many
CDR3: CASSPTGRIQETQYF; DNA: TGTGCCAGCAGCCCGACGGGGCGGATCCAAGAGACCCAGTACTTC; J: TRBJ2-5; V: TRBV7-3; D: .; size: many
CDR3: CAGESGREKLFF; DNA: TGTGCCGGCGAGTCAGGGCGTGAAAAACTGTTTTTT; J: TRBJ1-4; V: TRBV28; D: .; size: many
CDR3: CASSLGGTQLNEQFF; DNA: TGTGCCAGCAGTTTAGGGGGGACTCAGCTCAATGAGCAGTTCTTC; J: TRBJ2-1; V: TRBV12-3/TRBV12-4; D: .; size: few
CDR3: CASSLPGPGWYEQYF; DNA: TGTGCCAGCAGTTTACCCGGGCCCGGGTGGTACGAGCAGTACTTC; J: TRBJ2-7; V: TRBV12-3/TRBV12-4; D: .; size: many
CDR3: CASRARDSYNEQFF; DNA: TGTGCCAGCAGGGCCCGGGACTCTTACAATGAGCAGTTCTTC; J: TRBJ2-1; V: TRBV6-2/TRBV6-3; D: .; size: .
CDR3: CASSSGQGNYGYTF; DNA: TGTGCCAGCAGTTCAGGACAGGGGAACTATGGCTACACCTTC; J: TRBJ1-2; V: TRBV28; D: TRBD1; size: .
CDR3: CATSRGRLEAFF; DNA: TGTGCCACCTCTCGCGGGAGGCTTGAAGCTTTCTTT; J: TRBJ1-1; V: TRBV6-5; D: .; size: .
CDR3: CASQGDYGYTF; DNA: TGTGCCAGCCAGGGGGACTATGGCTACACCTTC; J: TRBJ1-2; V: TRBV28; D: TRBD1; size: many
CDR3: CASSLHPARQGHNYGYTF; DNA: TGTGCCAGCAGCCTGCACCCGGCGCGGCAGGGGCATAACTATGGCTACACCTTC; J: TRBJ1-2; V: TRBV3-1; D: .; size: few
CDR3: CASSHARWTGINEQFF; DNA: TGTGCCAGCAGCCACGCCCGTTGGACAGGGATCAATGAGCAGTTCTTC; J: TRBJ2-1; V: TRBV3-1; D: TRBD1; size: many
CDR3: CASSPPDTGFRNEQYF; DNA: TGTGCCAGCAGCCCTCCAGACACAGGGTTCCGGAACGAGCAGTACTTC; J: TRBJ2-7; V: TRBV3-1; D: .; size: .
CDR3: CASSLRGVTWEAFF; DNA: TGTGCCAGCAGTTTACGGGGAGTAACGTGGGAAGCTTTCTTT; J: TRBJ1-1; V: TRBV28; D: .; size: .
CDR3: CASSLVGTPPQTDTQYF; DNA: TGTGCCAGCAGCTTAGTAGGGACCCCCCCCCAAACAGATACGCAGTATTTT; J: TRBJ2-3; V: TRBV7-6; D: .; size: many
CDR3: CACSQGLAPGELFF; DNA: TGTGCCTGCAGCCAAGGACTAGCGCCCGGGGAGCTGTTTTTT; J: TRBJ2-2; V: TRBV3-1; D: TRBD2; size: .
CDR3: CASSRGTAAYEQYF; DNA: TGTGCCAGCAGCCGGGGGACAGCTGCCTACGAGCAGTACTTC; J: TRBJ2-7; V: TRBV11-2; D: .; size: .
CDR3: CASSLKLAGGPSYNEQFF; DNA: TGTGCCAGCAGTTTGAAACTAGCGGGGGGGCCCTCCTACAATGAGCAGTTCTTC; J: TRBJ2-1; V: TRBV12-3/TRBV12-4; D: TRBD2; size: many
CDR3: CASSLWGGTTEAFF; DNA: TGTGCCAGCAGTTTATGGGGGGGCACCACTGAAGCTTTCTTT; J: TRBJ1-1; V: TRBV12-3/TRBV12-4; D: .; size: .
CDR3: CASRYAFRPQHF; DNA: TGTGCCAGTAGATATGCATTTCGGCCCCAGCATTTT; J: TRBJ1-5; V: TRBV19; D: .; size: few
CDR3: CASSTGRAEQFF; DNA: TGTGCCAGCAGTACGGGGCGAGCTGAGCAGTTCTTC; J: TRBJ2-1; V: TRBV6-4; D: .; size: .